The subject of this entry is one TCR beta chain. The CDR3 runs 16 residues. V gave up 3 bases and J gave up 8 bases, with 17 bases separating them. Germline V lookup: CDR1 LNHNV, CDR2 YYDKDF (reference sequence). This sample stems from a study of blood T cell repertoires in COVID-19. Study-level information: Material from acute and convalescent COVID-19 was sourced from the United States, Italy and Spain. Sources were T cells, B-cell-depleted T cells, or PBMCs; the material itself was cDNA or gDNA.

Authors' analysis steps: Estimation of nucleated cell counts was performed using reference gene primer amplification. The method was immunoSEQ multiplex PCR; TCRdb's version includes in-frame clones alone and lacks a portion of them. The D gene and trimming were derived from the DNA, and the V and J assignments and clone size from that table. The data contain 90,000 or so clones, 75% to 90% of them singletons. The chain uses TRBV15 and TRBJ1-6, with D possibly matching TRBD1 (5 bases). The sequenced sample was peripheral blood. The receptor was isolated from a human donor in a cohort sampled during active COVID-19. The CDR3 DNA reads as TGTGCCACCAGCAGCAAATCCGGACACTTGGATTCACCCCTCCACTTT. Its translation: CATSSKSGHLDSPLHF.